This TCR beta chain derives from a study of graft-versus-host responses after intestinal transplantation. In the case of this clone: No antigen is known for it.

V shed 1 base and J shed 11 bases, with 8 bases lying between them. Germline values: CDR1 SNHLY, CDR2 FYNNEI. The CDR3 runs 12 residues. TCRdb keeps only in-frame clones here, not all; method: immunoSEQ multiplex PCR. The sample holds 30,000 to 40,000 clones, roughly 94% seen once. The receptor was derived from a human donor who was the organ donor for an intestinal transplant. This specimen was unstimulated CD4+ T cells sorted from spleen or lymph node cells, taken before transplant. The V call is TRBV2, the J call TRBJ1-4; no reliable D call. The DNA of the CDR3 is TGTGCCAGCAGTGAAGAGGCTGAGAAACTGTTTTTT. It encodes CASSEEAEKLFF.